A selection of T cell receptor beta chains follows, all from one sample in a study of shared clonotypes between healthy human individuals. Clones were sequenced by immunoSEQ multiplex PCR, and TCRdb holds only the in-frame ones, with some missing. The sample holds a few million clones, more than 90% seen once. Sequenced sample: naive CD4+ T cells sorted from blood. All receptors come from a man between 18 and 29 years old in good health. Each CDR3 is given with its conserved first and last residue. The D gene is left open where the match is weak. For some rows the clone size is stated as once, few or many, or as a class when expanded; others skip it.

CDR3nt: TGTGCCAGCAGTTCTTCAGGGAGAGCAGATACGCAGTATTTT
CDR3aa: CASSSSGRADTQYF
v_gene: TRBV28
len: 14
j_gene: TRBJ2-3
d_gene: NA
abundance: NA

CDR3nt: TGTGCCAGCCGTTTAGGGCTAGAAAGGGTTCGGGAGCAGTTCTTC
CDR3aa: CASRLGLERVREQFF
v_gene: TRBV18
len: 15
j_gene: TRBJ2-1
d_gene: NA
abundance: NA

CDR3nt: TGTGCCAGCTCACCAAGTAGGTATACTGAAGCTTTCTTT
CDR3aa: CASSPSRYTEAFF
v_gene: TRBV18
len: 13
j_gene: TRBJ1-1
d_gene: NA
abundance: NA

CDR3nt: TGCAGCGTAGGGGGAGGGAACACTGAAGCTTTCTTT
CDR3aa: CSVGGGNTEAFF
v_gene: TRBV29-1
len: 12
j_gene: TRBJ1-1
d_gene: NA
abundance: few

CDR3nt: TGTGCCAGCAGCCCTGGGGGGAGCGGGGAAGAGACCCAGTACTTC
CDR3aa: CASSPGGSGEETQYF
v_gene: TRBV7-2
len: 15
j_gene: TRBJ2-5
d_gene: TRBD2
abundance: NA

CDR3nt: TGTGCCAGTAGGCTGGGACTAGCGGGGAACTACGAGCAGTACTTC
CDR3aa: CASRLGLAGNYEQYF
v_gene: TRBV19
len: 15
j_gene: TRBJ2-7
d_gene: TRBD2
abundance: NA

CDR3nt: TGTGCCAGCAGTGAACCCTCGGGACAGTCACCAGGGGCTTTCTTT
CDR3aa: CASSEPSGQSPGAFF
v_gene: TRBV6-1
len: 15
j_gene: TRBJ1-1
d_gene: TRBD1
abundance: NA

CDR3nt: TGTGCCAGCAGGGGGGGCCACAACACCGGGGAGCTGTTTTTT
CDR3aa: CASRGGHNTGELFF
v_gene: TRBV25-1
len: 14
j_gene: TRBJ2-2
d_gene: NA
abundance: NA

CDR3nt: TGTGCCAGTAGTGAACCGGGACGGAACTATGGCTACACCTTC
CDR3aa: CASSEPGRNYGYTF
v_gene: TRBV19
len: 14
j_gene: TRBJ1-2
d_gene: NA
abundance: NA

CDR3nt: TGTGCCAGCAGTTTAGGGTATGAAAATAATGAAAAACTGTTTTTT
CDR3aa: CASSLGYENNEKLFF
v_gene: TRBV27
len: 15
j_gene: TRBJ1-4
d_gene: NA
abundance: NA

CDR3nt: TGTGCCAGCAGCCCCAGCGGGAGGACAGATGAAAAACTGTTTTTT
CDR3aa: CASSPSGRTDEKLFF
v_gene: TRBV28
len: 15
j_gene: TRBJ1-4
d_gene: NA
abundance: few

CDR3nt: TGCAGTGCCCACTCGGAGACCCAGTACTTC
CDR3aa: CSAHSETQYF
v_gene: TRBV20-1
len: 10
j_gene: TRBJ2-5
d_gene: NA
abundance: once

CDR3nt: TGTGCCAGCAGCCCAAAGACACCTTTAAACTACGAGCAGTACTTC
CDR3aa: CASSPKTPLNYEQYF
v_gene: TRBV7-9
len: 15
j_gene: TRBJ2-7
d_gene: NA
abundance: NA

CDR3nt: TGTGCCAGCAGCTTACGCGGGACAGGGGGCGCGACCGGGGAGCTGTTTTTT
CDR3aa: CASSLRGTGGATGELFF
v_gene: TRBV7-2
len: 17
j_gene: TRBJ2-2
d_gene: TRBD1
abundance: NA

CDR3nt: TGCGCCAGCAGCTCGGGTCCGAGCACAGATACGCAGTATTTT
CDR3aa: CASSSGPSTDTQYF
v_gene: TRBV5-1
len: 14
j_gene: TRBJ2-3
d_gene: NA
abundance: NA

CDR3nt: TGTGCCAGCAGCCAAAGTAGCTCCTATAATTCACCCCTCCACTTT
CDR3aa: CASSQSSSYNSPLHF
v_gene: TRBV6-6
len: 15
j_gene: TRBJ1-6
d_gene: NA
abundance: NA

CDR3nt: TGTGCCAGCAGCCAATCACTTGTGGGGGCGAGCACAGATACGCAGTATTTT
CDR3aa: CASSQSLVGASTDTQYF
v_gene: TRBV4-2
len: 17
j_gene: TRBJ2-3
d_gene: NA
abundance: once

CDR3nt: TGTGCCAGCTCACCTTTGGCGGGAGAGGATACGCAGTATTTT
CDR3aa: CASSPLAGEDTQYF
v_gene: TRBV18
len: 14
j_gene: TRBJ2-3
d_gene: TRBD2
abundance: NA

CDR3nt: TGTGCCAGCAGCTTGATCGGGACTAGCGGGAACGATGAGCAGTTCTTC
CDR3aa: CASSLIGTSGNDEQFF
v_gene: TRBV7-2
len: 16
j_gene: TRBJ2-1
d_gene: TRBD2
abundance: NA

CDR3nt: TGCGCCAGCAGCTTGGTTGACAGAAACACCGGGGAGCTGTTTTTT
CDR3aa: CASSLVDRNTGELFF
v_gene: TRBV5-1
len: 15
j_gene: TRBJ2-2
d_gene: NA
abundance: NA

CDR3nt: TGTGCCAGCCGCAGTGCGGTTGGAAAGAACACCGGGGAGCTGTTTTTT
CDR3aa: CASRSAVGKNTGELFF
v_gene: TRBV7-9
len: 16
j_gene: TRBJ2-2
d_gene: NA
abundance: NA

CDR3nt: TGCGCCAGCAGTCTCACGGCTTACAGGGCCCACGAGCAGTACTTC
CDR3aa: CASSLTAYRAHEQYF
v_gene: TRBV23-1
len: 15
j_gene: TRBJ2-7
d_gene: NA
abundance: NA

CDR3nt: TGTGCCAGCAGCTTGGACAGTGAAGCTTTCTTT
CDR3aa: CASSLDSEAFF
v_gene: TRBV14
len: 11
j_gene: TRBJ1-1
d_gene: NA
abundance: once

CDR3nt: TGTGCCAGCTCAGCCCGACAGGGGGATTCGACAGATGAGCAGTTCTTC
CDR3aa: CASSARQGDSTDEQFF
v_gene: TRBV18
len: 16
j_gene: TRBJ2-1
d_gene: TRBD1
abundance: NA

CDR3nt: TGTGCCAGCGGACAGGGACGTTCCTACGAGCAGTACTTC
CDR3aa: CASGQGRSYEQYF
v_gene: TRBV6-6
len: 13
j_gene: TRBJ2-7
d_gene: TRBD1
abundance: NA

CDR3nt: TGTGCCAGCAGTGACACCGACAGAAGGACTGAAGCTTTCTTT
CDR3aa: CASSDTDRRTEAFF
v_gene: TRBV6-4
len: 14
j_gene: TRBJ1-1
d_gene: NA
abundance: many

CDR3nt: TGCAGCGTCCACCCCGAGGGGGGAGGTGAAAAACTGTTTTTT
CDR3aa: CSVHPEGGGEKLFF
v_gene: TRBV29-1
len: 14
j_gene: TRBJ1-4
d_gene: NA
abundance: NA

CDR3nt: TGTGCCAGCAGCGAGCGCAGGACGACCTCCTATAATTCACCCCTCCACTTT
CDR3aa: CASSERRTTSYNSPLHF
v_gene: TRBV2
len: 17
j_gene: TRBJ1-6
d_gene: NA
abundance: NA

CDR3nt: TGCGCCAGCAGCCAAGAACCAAGTGGAGGGGGCATAGGAAACACCATATATTTT
CDR3aa: CASSQEPSGGGIGNTIYF
v_gene: TRBV4-1
len: 18
j_gene: TRBJ1-3
d_gene: TRBD1
abundance: NA

CDR3nt: TGTGCCAGCAGCCAGGCCCAGGACAATTCACCCCTCCACTTT
CDR3aa: CASSQAQDNSPLHF
v_gene: TRBV14
len: 14
j_gene: TRBJ1-6
d_gene: NA
abundance: few

CDR3nt: TGTGCCAGCAGCTTGAGGGGTTCGATATCTGGCTACACCTTC
CDR3aa: CASSLRGSISGYTF
v_gene: TRBV5-6
len: 14
j_gene: TRBJ1-2
d_gene: NA
abundance: NA

CDR3nt: TGTGCCAGCTCACCTCCACTAGCGGGGGCTACGACCCAGTACTTC
CDR3aa: CASSPPLAGATTQYF
v_gene: TRBV18
len: 15
j_gene: TRBJ2-5
d_gene: TRBD2
abundance: NA

CDR3nt: TGTGCCAGCAGCTCAGGGGAGAGCCTGGGGCAGTACTTC
CDR3aa: CASSSGESLGQYF
v_gene: TRBV9
len: 13
j_gene: TRBJ2-7
d_gene: NA
abundance: NA

CDR3nt: TGTGCCAGCAGTGGGCCTGGCAGTCAAGAGACCCAGTACTTC
CDR3aa: CASSGPGSQETQYF
v_gene: TRBV25-1
len: 14
j_gene: TRBJ2-5
d_gene: NA
abundance: NA

CDR3nt: TGTGCCAGCAGCTTGGGGGGGAGATCGGGATACGAGCAGTACTTC
CDR3aa: CASSLGGRSGYEQYF
v_gene: TRBV5-4
len: 15
j_gene: TRBJ2-7
d_gene: NA
abundance: NA

CDR3nt: TGTGTCAATAGGGAGGCCGGGGCCAGTGGCTACACCTTC
CDR3aa: CVNREAGASGYTF
v_gene: TRBV30
len: 13
j_gene: TRBJ1-2
d_gene: NA
abundance: once

CDR3nt: TGTGCCAGTTGGGACAGGGGGTTACCCTATGGCTACACCTTC
CDR3aa: CASWDRGLPYGYTF
v_gene: TRBV28
len: 14
j_gene: TRBJ1-2
d_gene: TRBD1
abundance: NA

CDR3nt: TGTGCCAGTAGTATTCCCGACAGGGTAAAAGATACGCAGTATTTT
CDR3aa: CASSIPDRVKDTQYF
v_gene: TRBV19
len: 15
j_gene: TRBJ2-3
d_gene: TRBD1
abundance: NA